This entry is about one T cell receptor (beta chain). Its specificity is unknown. The data are from a study of siplizumab effects on memory and regulatory T cells. Findings and limits, study-wide: Most proliferating CD4+ or CD8+ clones, roughly 80-97%, had no naive or memory assignment. Sequences below about 10^-5 frequency were poorly captured, and few alloreactive clones mapped to unstimulated subsets. There was no confirmation of the suppressive function of proliferating Tregs from siplizumab cultures. Naive T cell populations appeared to exhibit greater diversity than memory cells and appeared to be major alloresponse contributors.

The V end lost 5 bases, the J end lost 3 bases, and 4 bases lay between the germline ends. This CDR3 spans 12 amino acids. The germline V gene has CDR1 MNHEY and CDR2 SMNVEV (reference sequence). TCRdb's table, derived via immunoSEQ multiplex PCR, lists solely in-frame clones and lacks some. In the table there are about 69,000 clones, over 80% of which are singletons. The V call is TRBV27, the J call TRBJ2-2; no definite D call. What was sequenced was Tregs sorted from blood. This TCR was recovered from a human donor in good health. CDR3 nucleotides: TGTGCCAGCAGTCGGTACACCGGGGAGCTGTTTTTT. The encoded protein is CASSRYTGELFF.